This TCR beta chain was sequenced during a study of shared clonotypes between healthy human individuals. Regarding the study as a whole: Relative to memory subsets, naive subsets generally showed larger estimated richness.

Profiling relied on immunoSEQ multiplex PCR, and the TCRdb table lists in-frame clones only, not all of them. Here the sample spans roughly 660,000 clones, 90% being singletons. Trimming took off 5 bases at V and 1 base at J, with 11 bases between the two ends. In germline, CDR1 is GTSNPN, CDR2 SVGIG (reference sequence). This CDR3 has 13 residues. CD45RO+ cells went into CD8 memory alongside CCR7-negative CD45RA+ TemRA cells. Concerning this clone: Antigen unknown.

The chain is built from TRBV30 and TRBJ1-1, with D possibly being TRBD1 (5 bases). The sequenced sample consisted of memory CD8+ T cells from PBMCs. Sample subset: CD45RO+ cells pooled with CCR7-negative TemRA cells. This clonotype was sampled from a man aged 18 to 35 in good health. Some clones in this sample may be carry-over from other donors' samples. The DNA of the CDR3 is TGTGCCTGGGCTTTGACAGCGAACACTGAAGCTTTCTTT. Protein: CAWALTANTEAFF.